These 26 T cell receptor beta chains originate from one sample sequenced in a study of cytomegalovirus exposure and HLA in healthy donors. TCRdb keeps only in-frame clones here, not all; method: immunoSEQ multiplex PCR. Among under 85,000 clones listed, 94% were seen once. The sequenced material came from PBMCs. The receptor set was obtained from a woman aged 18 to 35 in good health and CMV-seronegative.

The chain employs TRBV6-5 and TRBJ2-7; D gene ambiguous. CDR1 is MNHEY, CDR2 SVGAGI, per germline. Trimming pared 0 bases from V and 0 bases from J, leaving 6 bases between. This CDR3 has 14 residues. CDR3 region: CASSYSRSSYEQYF. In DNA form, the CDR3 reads TGTGCCAGCAGTTACTCCCGGAGCTCCTACGAGCAGTACTTC.

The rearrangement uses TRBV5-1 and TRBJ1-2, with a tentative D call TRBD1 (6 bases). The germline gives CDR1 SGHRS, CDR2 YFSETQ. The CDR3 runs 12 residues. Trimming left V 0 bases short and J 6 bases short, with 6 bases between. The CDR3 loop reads CASSLAGDGYTF. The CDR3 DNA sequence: TGCGCCAGCAGCTTGGCAGGGGATGGCTACACCTTC.

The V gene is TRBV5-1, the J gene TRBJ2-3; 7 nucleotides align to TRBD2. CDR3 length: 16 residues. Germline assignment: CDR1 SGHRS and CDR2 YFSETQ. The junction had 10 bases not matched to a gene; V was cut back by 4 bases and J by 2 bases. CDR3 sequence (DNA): TGCGCCAGCAGCCGCGGGGGAGGGGCCTTCACAGATACGCAGTATTTT. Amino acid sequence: CASSRGGGAFTDTQYF.

The CDR3 nucleotides are TGTGCCAGCAGCTTAGGAGAGGGTGAGCAGTTCTTC. Translating gives CASSLGEGEQFF. The chain carries TRBV11-3 and TRBJ2-1; D possibly corresponds to TRBD2 (5 bases). The CDR3 has 12 residues. Germline values: CDR1 SGHNT, CDR2 YENEEA. V was clipped by 1 base and J by 9 bases, with 7 bases between them.

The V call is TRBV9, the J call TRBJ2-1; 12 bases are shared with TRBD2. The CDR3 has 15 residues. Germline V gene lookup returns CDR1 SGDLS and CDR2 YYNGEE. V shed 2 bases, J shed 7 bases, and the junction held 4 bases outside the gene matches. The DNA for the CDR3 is TGTGCCAGCAGCGTGACTAGCGGGAGTATTAATGAGCAGTTCTTC. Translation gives CASSVTSGSINEQFF. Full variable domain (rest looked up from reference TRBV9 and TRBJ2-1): DSGVTQTPKHLITATGQRVTLRCSPRSGDLSVYWYQQSLDQGLQFLIQYYNGEERAKGNILERFSAQQFPDLHSELNLSSLELGDSALYFCASSVTSGSINEQFFGPGTRLTVL.

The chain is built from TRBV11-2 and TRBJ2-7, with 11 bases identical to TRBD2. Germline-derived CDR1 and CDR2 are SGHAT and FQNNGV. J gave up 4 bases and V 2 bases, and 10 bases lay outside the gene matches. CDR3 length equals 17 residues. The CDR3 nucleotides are TGTGCCAGCAGCTTACAACTAGCGGGAGCAGACGTATACGAGCAGTACTTC. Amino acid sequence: CASSLQLAGADVYEQYF.

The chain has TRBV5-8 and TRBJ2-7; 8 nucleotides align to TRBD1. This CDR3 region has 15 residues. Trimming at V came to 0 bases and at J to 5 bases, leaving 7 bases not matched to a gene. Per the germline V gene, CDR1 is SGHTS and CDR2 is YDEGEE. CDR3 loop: CASSLGTGRHDEQYF. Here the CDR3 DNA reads TGTGCCAGCAGCTTGGGGACAGGGAGGCACGACGAGCAGTACTTC. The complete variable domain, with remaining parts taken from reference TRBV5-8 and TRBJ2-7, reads EAGVTQSPTHLIKTRGQQATLRCSPISGHTSVYWYQQALGLGLQFLLWYDEGEERNRGNFPPRFSGRQFPNYSSELNVNALELEDSALYLCASSLGTGRHDEQYFGPGTRLTVT.

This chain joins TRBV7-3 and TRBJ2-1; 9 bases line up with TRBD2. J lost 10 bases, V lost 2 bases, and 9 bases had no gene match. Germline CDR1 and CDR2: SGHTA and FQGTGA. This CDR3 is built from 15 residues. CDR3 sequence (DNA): TGTGCCAGCAGCTTAGGAGGTAGCGGGAGATCCGAGCAGTTCTTC. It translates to CASSLGGSGRSEQFF.

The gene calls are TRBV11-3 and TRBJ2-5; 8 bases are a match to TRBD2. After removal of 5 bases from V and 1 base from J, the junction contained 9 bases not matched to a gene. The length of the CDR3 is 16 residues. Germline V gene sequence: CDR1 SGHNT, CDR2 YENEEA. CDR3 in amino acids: CASSPRVAGSQETQYF. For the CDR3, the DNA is TGTGCCAGCAGCCCCCGGGTAGCGGGATCCCAAGAGACCCAGTACTTC.

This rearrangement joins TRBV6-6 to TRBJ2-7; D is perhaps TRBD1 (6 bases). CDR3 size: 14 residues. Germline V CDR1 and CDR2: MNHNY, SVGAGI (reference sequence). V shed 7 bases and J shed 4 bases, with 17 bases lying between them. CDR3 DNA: TGTGCCAGCAAGATTGACAGGCTTAATTACGAGCAGTACTTC. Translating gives CASKIDRLNYEQYF.

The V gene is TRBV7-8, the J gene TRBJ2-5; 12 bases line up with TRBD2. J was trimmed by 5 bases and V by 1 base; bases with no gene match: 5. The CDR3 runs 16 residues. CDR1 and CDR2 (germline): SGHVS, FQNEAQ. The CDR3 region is CASSLDTSGRWETQYF. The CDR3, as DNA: TGTGCCAGCAGCTTAGATACTAGCGGGAGGTGGGAGACCCAGTACTTC.

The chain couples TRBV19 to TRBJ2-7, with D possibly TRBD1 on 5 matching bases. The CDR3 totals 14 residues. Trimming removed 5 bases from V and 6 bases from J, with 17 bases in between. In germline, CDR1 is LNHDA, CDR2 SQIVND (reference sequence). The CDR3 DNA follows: TGTGCCAGTAGTGCCGGGCAGGGTCTTGGCGAGCAGTACTTC. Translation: CASSAGQGLGEQYF.

The CDR3 is CASSYRGPSNQPQHF. Written as DNA, the CDR3 is TGTGCCAGCAGTTACAGGGGGCCTAGCAATCAGCCCCAGCATTTT. J is TRBJ1-5 and V is TRBV2, with 9 nucleotides matching TRBD1. V shed 5 bases, J shed 0 bases, and the junction held 2 bases outside the gene matches. From germline, CDR1 is SNHLY and CDR2 FYNNEI. The CDR3 is 15 residues long. Combining the CDR3 with reference TRBV2 and TRBJ1-5 gives the whole variable domain EPEVTQTPSHQVTQMGQEVILRCVPISNHLYFYWYRQILGQKVEFLVSFYNNEISEKSEIFDDQFSVERPDGSNFTLKIRSTKLEDSAMYFCASSYRGPSNQPQHFGDGTRLSIL.

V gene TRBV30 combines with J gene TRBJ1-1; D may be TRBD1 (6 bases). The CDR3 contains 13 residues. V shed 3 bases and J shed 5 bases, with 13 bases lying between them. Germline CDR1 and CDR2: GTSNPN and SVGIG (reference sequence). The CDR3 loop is CAWRWTVRTEAFF. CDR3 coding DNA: TGTGCCTGGAGATGGACAGTCCGGACTGAAGCTTTCTTT.

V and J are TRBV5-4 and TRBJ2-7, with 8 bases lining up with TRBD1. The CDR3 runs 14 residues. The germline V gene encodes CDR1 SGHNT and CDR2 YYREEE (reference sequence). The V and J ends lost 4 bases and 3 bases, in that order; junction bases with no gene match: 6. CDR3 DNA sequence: TGTGCCAGCAGCCCGACCGGGACAGGCTACGAGCAGTACTTC. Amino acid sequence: CASSPTGTGYEQYF.

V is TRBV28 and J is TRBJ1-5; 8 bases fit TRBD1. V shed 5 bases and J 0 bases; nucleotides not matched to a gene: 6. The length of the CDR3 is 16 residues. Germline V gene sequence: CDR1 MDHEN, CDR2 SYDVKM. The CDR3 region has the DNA TGTGCCAGCAGTGCACAAACAGGGGGTAGCAATCAGCCCCAGCATTTT. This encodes CASSAQTGGSNQPQHF.

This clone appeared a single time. The CDR3 DNA reads as TGTGCCAGCAGTCCAAAGGGCAGGGGGATCTTCACTGAAGCTTTCTTT. Its translation: CASSPKGRGIFTEAFF. This chain uses TRBV25-1 with TRBJ1-1; 7 bases are shared with TRBD1. The trim removed 5 bases at V and 4 bases at J, leaving 13 bases unmatched. Germline values: CDR1 MGHDK, CDR2 SYGVNS. The length of the CDR3 is 16 residues. The full variable domain, in which reference TRBV25-1 and TRBJ1-1 provide the parts outside the CDR3, is EADIYQTPRYLVIGTGKKITLECSQTMGHDKMYWYQQDPGMELHLIHYSYGVNSTEKGDLSSESTVSRIRTEHFPLTLESARPSHTSQYLCASSPKGRGIFTEAFFGQGTRLTVV.

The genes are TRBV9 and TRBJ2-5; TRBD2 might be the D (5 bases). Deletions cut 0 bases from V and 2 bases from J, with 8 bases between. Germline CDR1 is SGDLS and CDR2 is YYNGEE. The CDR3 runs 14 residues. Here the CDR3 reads CASSVAGNQETQYF. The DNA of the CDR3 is TGTGCCAGCAGCGTAGCGGGAAATCAAGAGACCCAGTACTTC.

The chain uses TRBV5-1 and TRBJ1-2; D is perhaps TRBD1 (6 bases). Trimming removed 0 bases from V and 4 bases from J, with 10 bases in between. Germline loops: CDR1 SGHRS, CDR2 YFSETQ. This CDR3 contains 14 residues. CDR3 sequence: CASSLVGQTYGYTF. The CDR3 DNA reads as TGCGCCAGCAGCTTGGTCGGACAGACCTATGGCTACACCTTC.

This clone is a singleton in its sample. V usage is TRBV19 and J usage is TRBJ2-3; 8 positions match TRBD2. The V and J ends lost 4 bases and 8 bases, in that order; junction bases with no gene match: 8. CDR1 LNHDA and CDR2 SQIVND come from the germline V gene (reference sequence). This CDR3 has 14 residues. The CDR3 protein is CASSSQREKGTQYF. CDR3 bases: TGTGCCAGTAGTAGCCAGCGGGAGAAGGGTACGCAGTATTTT.

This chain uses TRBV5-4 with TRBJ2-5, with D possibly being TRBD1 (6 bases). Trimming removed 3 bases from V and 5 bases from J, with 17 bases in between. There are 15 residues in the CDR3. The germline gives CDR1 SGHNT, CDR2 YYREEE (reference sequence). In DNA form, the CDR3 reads TGTGCCAGCAGCTCCCTCCACGGACAGACGGAGACCCAGTACTTC. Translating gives CASSSLHGQTETQYF.

The CDR3 DNA is TGTGCCAGCAGCTTAGAGGGGCAGAACTATGGCTACACCTTC. This gives the protein CASSLEGQNYGYTF. The chain joins TRBV7-2 to TRBJ1-2; a possible D gene is TRBD1 (5 bases). The CDR3 spans 14 residues. The V end lost 1 base, the J end lost 2 bases, and 8 bases lay between the germline ends. Germline CDR1 is SGHTA and CDR2 is FQGNSA.

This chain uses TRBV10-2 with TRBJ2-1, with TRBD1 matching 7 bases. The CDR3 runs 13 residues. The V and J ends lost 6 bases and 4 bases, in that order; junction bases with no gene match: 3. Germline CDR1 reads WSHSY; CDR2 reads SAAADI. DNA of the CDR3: TGCGCCAGCAGGGGCAGGGGGTACAATGAGCAGTTCTTC. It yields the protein CASRGRGYNEQFF.

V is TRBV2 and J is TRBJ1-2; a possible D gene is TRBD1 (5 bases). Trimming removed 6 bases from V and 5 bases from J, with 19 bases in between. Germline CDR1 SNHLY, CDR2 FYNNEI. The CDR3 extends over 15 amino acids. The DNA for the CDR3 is TGTGCCAGCAGGCTCCTACAGGTTGGGGCTTATGGCTACACCTTC. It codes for CASRLLQVGAYGYTF.

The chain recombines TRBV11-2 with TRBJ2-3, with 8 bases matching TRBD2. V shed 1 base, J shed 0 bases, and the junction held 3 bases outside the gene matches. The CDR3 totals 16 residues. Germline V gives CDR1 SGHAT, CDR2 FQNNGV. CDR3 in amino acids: CASSLAGLASTDTQYF. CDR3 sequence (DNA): TGTGCCAGCAGCTTAGCCGGACTAGCTAGCACAGATACGCAGTATTTT.

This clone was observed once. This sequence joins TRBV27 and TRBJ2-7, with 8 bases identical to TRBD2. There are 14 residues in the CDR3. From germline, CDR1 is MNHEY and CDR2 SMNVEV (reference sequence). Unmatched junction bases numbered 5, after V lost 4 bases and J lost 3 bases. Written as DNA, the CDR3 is TGTGCCAGCAGTTATGGACTAGCCGGCTACGAGCAGTACTTC. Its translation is CASSYGLAGYEQYF.